The 18 T cell receptor beta chains in this list originate from one sample, sequenced in a study of shared clonotypes between healthy human individuals. Method: immunoSEQ multiplex PCR; TCRdb's copy keeps in-frame clones and lacks some. The data hold roughly 810,000 clones, with 95% to 97% observed a single time. Terminally differentiated effector memory CD45RA+ cells were excluded by CCR7 positive selection of CD45RO-negative cells. Material for sequencing was naive CD8+ T cells sorted from blood. Every receptor here comes from a man aged 25-45 years in good health.

This rearrangement joins TRBV4-2 to TRBJ2-1; the match to TRBD2 covers 8 bases. The CDR3 is 15 amino acids. Germline trimming cut 5 bases from V and 4 bases from J; bases unmatched to any gene: 7. The germline gives CDR1 LGHNA, CDR2 YNFKEQ. The CDR3 region is CASSLVAGKYNEQFF. CDR3 in DNA: TGTGCCAGCAGCTTAGTAGCGGGGAAATACAATGAGCAGTTCTTC.

The V gene is TRBV4-1, the J gene TRBJ2-1; D may be TRBD2 (6 bases). The ends were cut back, 4 bases at V and 8 bases at J, with 15 bases in the middle. From germline, CDR1 is MGHRA and CDR2 YSYEKL. This CDR3 comprises 14 residues. The CDR3 sequence: CASSLQDTSHEQFF. The CDR3 region has the DNA TGCGCCAGCAGCCTTCAGGACACTAGCCATGAGCAGTTCTTC.

The chain carries TRBV5-1 and TRBJ2-1; 11 bases are a match to TRBD2. From germline, CDR1 is SGHRS and CDR2 YFSETQ. The CDR3 is 16 amino acids. After removal of 7 bases from V and 8 bases from J, the junction contained 14 bases not matched to a gene. CDR3 region: CASGSSGRFLGDEQFF. In DNA, the CDR3 is TGCGCCAGCGGTTCTAGCGGGAGGTTTCTGGGAGATGAGCAGTTCTTC. Looking up the rest from reference TRBV5-1 and TRBJ2-1 gives the full variable domain: KAGVTQTPRYLIKTRGQQVTLSCSPISGHRSVSWYQQTPGQGLQFLFEYFSETQRNKGNFPGRFSGRQFSNSRSEMNVSTLELGDSALYLCASGSSGRFLGDEQFFGPGTRLTVL.

The gene calls are TRBV11-3 and TRBJ2-7, with D possibly called TRBD1 or TRBD2 (5 bases each). Germline CDR1 SGHNT, CDR2 YENEEA. Trimming left V 5 bases short and J 0 bases short, with 20 bases between. The CDR3 runs 17 residues. The CDR3 is CASSGQGRDGSSYEQYF. The CDR3 nucleotides read TGTGCCAGCAGCGGACAAGGTCGGGACGGTAGCTCCTACGAGCAGTACTTC.

V and J are TRBV7-9 and TRBJ2-7; 13 bases match TRBD2. Germline lookup yields CDR1 SEHNR and CDR2 FQNEAQ (reference sequence). The length of the CDR3 is 14 residues. V lost 4 bases and J lost 6; bases outside the gene matches: 3. CDR3 residues: CASSSGTSGTEQYF. For the CDR3, the DNA is TGTGCCAGCAGCTCGGGGACTAGCGGGACCGAGCAGTACTTC.

As regards this clone: Other DNA sequences in the sample encode the same CDR3. The V call is TRBV29-1, the J call TRBJ2-1; D is possibly TRBD1 (5 bases). V lost 6 bases, J lost 3 bases, and 21 bases lay in between. The CDR3 is made up of 16 amino acids. The germline CDR1 and CDR2 sequences are SQVTM and ANQGSEA. The CDR3 bases are TGCAGCGTCACGGGCGGAATTGGGCAGGGCTACAATGAGCAGTTCTTC. It specifies CSVTGGIGQGYNEQFF.

The chain uses TRBV14 and TRBJ2-4; TRBD1 aligns across 10 bases. Germline loops: CDR1 SGHDN, CDR2 FVKESK. V gave up 2 bases and J gave up 0 bases; unmatched junction bases: 7. The CDR3 runs 18 residues. The CDR3 coding sequence is TGTGCCAGCAGCCAATTAGGACAGGGGGAAGGAGCCAAAAACATTCAGTACTTC. Its translation: CASSQLGQGEGAKNIQYF.

The rearrangement joins TRBV29-1 to TRBJ2-1; no reliable D call. This CDR3 contains 11 residues. Trimming took off 7 bases at V and 9 bases at J, with 13 bases between the two ends. Germline assignment: CDR1 SQVTM and CDR2 ANQGSEA. As DNA, the CDR3 is TGCAGCGCGCTACCGTCGGGTGAGCAGTTCTTC. Translation: CSALPSGEQFF.

This chain links TRBV28 with TRBJ2-5; TRBD2 matches at 13 bases. The CDR3 is 15 residues long. V dropped 2 bases and J dropped 5; count of bases not matched to a gene: 2. In germline, CDR1 is MDHEN, CDR2 SYDVKM. CDR3 nucleotide sequence: TGTGCCAGCAGTTTAGGACTAGCGGGAGAGGAGACCCAGTACTTC. It translates to CASSLGLAGEETQYF.

This clone has a single count. The gene calls are TRBV6-1 and TRBJ2-1, with 9 positions matching TRBD2. The CDR3 sequence is 14 residues long. CDR1 and CDR2 from the germline V gene are MNHNS and SASEGT. V lost 2 bases and J lost 8; bases outside the gene matches: 4. CDR3 sequence reads: CASSETGTSYEQFF. CDR3 nucleotides: TGTGCCAGCAGTGAAACCGGGACTAGCTATGAGCAGTTCTTC.

This chain connects TRBV19 to TRBJ2-1, with 12 positions matching TRBD2. The ends lost 1 base at V and 0 bases at J; junction bases unmatched: 7. Germline CDR1 and CDR2: LNHDA and SQIVND (reference sequence). This CDR3 region has 19 residues. The CDR3 DNA is TGTGCCAGTAGTATAGGGACTAGCGGGACAAACTCCTCCTACAATGAGCAGTTCTTC. Protein: CASSIGTSGTNSSYNEQFF.

The chain joins TRBV5-5 to TRBJ2-1; 10 bases are shared with TRBD2. J was trimmed by 6 bases and V by 4 bases; bases with no gene match: 16. Germline assignment: CDR1 SGHKS and CDR2 YYEKEE (reference sequence). This CDR3 region has 18 residues. CDR3 in DNA: TGTGCCAGCAGCCCCAGTTTTCGATTAGCGGGAGGACCCAATGAGCAGTTCTTC. This codes for CASSPSFRLAGGPNEQFF.

The V call is TRBV28, the J call TRBJ1-4, with 7 bases aligning to TRBD1. V shed 5 bases and J 0 bases; nucleotides not matched to a gene: 3. Germline V gene sequence: CDR1 MDHEN, CDR2 SYDVKM. The CDR3 extends over 15 amino acids. The CDR3 DNA reads TGTGCCAGCAGTCAGGGGACAGCAACTAATGAAAAACTGTTTTTT. This sequence encodes CASSQGTATNEKLFF.

Points on this clone: An end of the junction does not agree with germline; a read error may underlie this. This chain joins TRBV5-5 and TRBJ2-3; D is unresolved. Germline CDR1 and CDR2: SGHKS and YYEKEE (reference sequence). CDR3 length equals 16 residues. CDR3 sequence: CASSLVNYGISDTQYF. The CDR3 region has the DNA TGTGCCAGCAGTTTGGTTAATTACGGTATTTCAGATACGCAGTATTTT.

V is TRBV27 and J is TRBJ2-1; maybe TRBD2 (5 bases). Trimming took off 4 bases at V and 4 bases at J, with 17 bases between the two ends. CDR1 is MNHEY and CDR2 is SMNVEV in the germline V gene (reference sequence). CDR3 length: 16 amino acids. The CDR3 reads CASSSPSGGAYNEQFF. The CDR3 DNA follows: TGTGCCAGCAGTTCCCCCTCCGGAGGAGCGTACAATGAGCAGTTCTTC.

The chain carries TRBV7-8 and TRBJ1-3; D is unclear. Germline-derived CDR1 and CDR2 are SGHVS and FQNEAQ. The CDR3 runs to 14 residues. V was shortened by 5 bases and J by 1 base, with 9 bases between the two germline ends. Here the CDR3 DNA reads TGTGCCAGCAGCCGTCGTGGGTCTGGAAACACCATATATTTT. Translation gives CASSRRGSGNTIYF.

The chain uses TRBV7-8 and TRBJ1-4; D possibly corresponds to TRBD1 (6 bases). Germline-derived CDR1 and CDR2 are SGHVS and FQNEAQ. With 7 bases removed from V and 7 bases from J, the gap between germline ends came to 25 bases. This CDR3 spans 17 amino acids. CDR3 DNA: TGTGCCAGCAATATACGGGGGGCAGGGAGAGAAGGTGAAAAACTGTTTTTT. Translation gives CASNIRGAGREGEKLFF.

With regard to this clone: Other DNA sequences in the sample encode the same CDR3. The rearrangement links TRBV4-1 to TRBJ2-7; D may be TRBD1 (6 bases). The CDR3 runs 12 residues. Trimming cost V 4 bases and J 4 bases, with 8 bases left between them. Germline V lookup: CDR1 MGHRA, CDR2 YSYEKL. The CDR3 spells CASSPTGYEQYF. DNA for the CDR3: TGCGCCAGCAGCCCAACAGGGTACGAGCAGTACTTC.